The 14 T cell receptor beta chains presented below share a single source sample, sequenced in a study of CD8+CD57+ T cells in acquired aplastic anemia. Genomic DNA constituted the template upon which TCR beta VDJ and CDR3 profiling was performed. TCRdb reanalysed the reads using MiXCR and keeps one entry per CDR3 protein. This table has under 250,000 distinct CDR3 sequences, approximately 65% appearing once. Selection for sequencing was limited to patients who had shown CD8+CD57+ cell expansion by flow cytometry. The sample taken for sequencing was sorted CD4+, CD8+, or CD8+CD57+ T cells (not recorded which) from PBMCs. These receptors came from a human donor with aplastic anemia.

J is TRBJ2-5 and V is TRBV7-2; 7 bases align to TRBD2. With V trimmed by 1 base and J by 4 bases, 9 bases remained unmatched. Germline V CDR1 and CDR2: SGHTA, FQGNSA. The CDR3 loop spans 16 amino acids. The CDR3 is CASSLVASGGAETQYF. CDR3 sequence (DNA): TGTGCCAGCAGCTTAGTGGCTAGCGGAGGGGCAGAGACCCAGTACTTC. Full variable domain (outside the CDR3, taken from reference TRBV7-2 and TRBJ2-5): GAGVSQSPSNKVTEKGKDVELRCDPISGHTALYWYRQSLGQGLEFLIYFQGNSAPDKSGLPSDRFSAERTGGSVSTLTIQRTQQEDSAVYLCASSLVASGGAETQYFGPGTRLLVL.

This clonotype was counted at least ten times. The chain employs TRBV5-1 and TRBJ2-3; tentative D call: TRBD2 (6 bases). V dropped 4 bases and J dropped 0 bases, with 18 bases sitting between them. CDR1 is SGHRS, CDR2 YFSETQ, per germline. The CDR3 totals 17 residues. The CDR3 sequence is CASSPAAAGTSTDTQYF. DNA for the CDR3: TGCGCCAGCAGCCCCGCAGCGGCAGGGACTAGCACAGATACGCAGTATTTT. Looking up the rest from reference TRBV5-1 and TRBJ2-3 gives the full variable domain: KAGVTQTPRYLIKTRGQQVTLSCSPISGHRSVSWYQQTPGQGLQFLFEYFSETQRNKGNFPGRFSGRQFSNSRSEMNVSTLELGDSALYLCASSPAAAGTSTDTQYFGPGTRLTVL.

The chain uses TRBV10-3 and TRBJ1-1; maybe TRBD1 (6 bases). With 7 bases removed from V and 3 bases from J, the gap between germline ends came to 18 bases. This CDR3 has 15 amino acids. Germline CDR1 and CDR2: ENHRY and SYGVKD. The CDR3 bases are TGTGCCATCAATTTCCAACAGGGCGACGACACTGAAGCTTTCTTT. This sequence encodes CAINFQQGDDTEAFF.

This clonotype was found many times. The rearrangement joins TRBV11-2 to TRBJ2-5; D remains ambiguous. The germline V gene has CDR1 SGHAT and CDR2 FQNNGV. The CDR3 runs to 17 residues. The ends were cut back, 2 bases at V and 5 bases at J, with 21 bases in the middle. For the CDR3, the DNA is TGTGCCAGCAGCTTAATTCCCCCCCACGAGAGGTGGGAGACCCAGTACTTC. This gives the protein CASSLIPPHERWETQYF.

This chain connects TRBV7-9 to TRBJ2-7; D possibly corresponds to TRBD1 (6 bases). Germline CDR1 reads SEHNR; CDR2 reads FQNEAQ (reference sequence). The CDR3 is 14 residues long. Trimming took 5 bases from V and 2 from J, leaving 13 bases between them. CDR3 bases: TGTGCCAGCAGCCAGGGGACACGACCCTACGAGCAGTACTTC. Translation: CASSQGTRPYEQYF. The full variable domain, in which reference TRBV7-9 and TRBJ2-7 provide the parts outside the CDR3, is DTGVSQNPRHKITKRGQNVTFRCDPISEHNRLYWYRQTLGQGPEFLTYFQNEAQLEKSRLLSDRFSAERPKGSFSTLEIQRTEQGDSAMYLCASSQGTRPYEQYFGPGTRLTVT.

This clonotype was recorded a few times. V is TRBV7-6 and J is TRBJ2-1; the D call may be TRBD1 or TRBD2 (5 bases each). In germline, CDR1 is SGHVS, CDR2 FNYEAQ. V lost 4 bases and J 11 bases, leaving 18 bases between the germline ends. The CDR3 loop spans 14 amino acids. The CDR3 region is CASSYGGGLAQQFF. CDR3 DNA sequence: TGTGCCAGCAGCTATGGGGGTGGGCTAGCCCAGCAGTTCTTC.

This clonotype was observed many times. The rearrangement links TRBV18 to TRBJ2-7; possible D gene TRBD1, 6 bases. The CDR3 is 13 amino acids. Trimming pared 5 bases from V and 3 bases from J, leaving 11 bases between. Germline loops: CDR1 KGHSH, CDR2 LQKENI. CDR3 loop: CASSVGTLYEQYF. In DNA form, the CDR3 reads TGTGCCAGCTCAGTAGGGACACTCTACGAGCAGTACTTC.

This clonotype has ten or more counts. The V and J genes are TRBV10-3 and TRBJ1-2, with a weak D call TRBD1 (5 bases). The germline V gene encodes CDR1 ENHRY and CDR2 SYGVKD. V lost 3 bases and J lost 4, with 9 bases in between. The CDR3 has 13 residues. The CDR3 region has the DNA TGTGCCATCAGTGATGAGGGGTTCTATGGCTACACCTTC. Translation: CAISDEGFYGYTF.

This chain links TRBV7-8 with TRBJ1-6; D is uncertain. The CDR3 is 15 residues long. The germline CDR1 and CDR2 sequences are SGHVS and FQNEAQ. V lost 1 base and J 9 bases, leaving 13 bases between the germline ends. CDR3 sequence reads: CASSLDLVPSSPLHF. The CDR3 bases are TGTGCCAGCAGCTTAGACTTGGTACCGAGTTCACCCCTCCACTTT. The full variable domain, its missing parts supplied by reference TRBV7-8 and TRBJ1-6, is GAGVSQSPRYKVAKRGQDVALRCDPISGHVSLFWYQQALGQGPEFLTYFQNEAQLDKSGLPSDRFFAERPEGSVSTLKIQRTQQEDSAVYLCASSLDLVPSSPLHFGNGTRLTVT.

The rearrangement links TRBV12-5 to TRBJ2-5; D gene uncertain. Between the trimmed V and J ends, which lost 7 bases and 4 bases, there was a span of 7 bases. This CDR3 contains 11 residues. CDR1 and CDR2 (germline): LGHNT, FRNRAP. CDR3 loop: CASALRETQYF. In nucleotides, the CDR3 is TGTGCTAGTGCCCTAAGAGAGACCCAGTACTTC.

In this sample, this clonotype turned up once. The chain recombines TRBV7-9 with TRBJ1-2; D may be TRBD1 (6 bases). The length of the CDR3 is 16 residues. V shed 5 bases and J shed 2 bases, with 18 bases lying between them. CDR1 SEHNR and CDR2 FQNEAQ come from the germline V gene (reference sequence). The CDR3 sequence: CASSLRTGSLNYGYTF. For the CDR3, the DNA is TGTGCCAGCAGCCTCAGAACAGGGTCGTTAAACTATGGCTACACCTTC.

The rearrangement joins TRBV7-8 to TRBJ2-5; D call uncertain. Germline V CDR1 and CDR2: SGHVS, FQNEAQ. The CDR3 consists of 16 residues. V gave up 0 bases and J gave up 4 bases, with 15 bases separating them. CDR3 in DNA: TGTGCCAGCAGCTTAGCCTGGCTCCCGTCACGAGAGACCCAGTACTTC. This encodes CASSLAWLPSRETQYF.

The chain links TRBV7-2 to TRBJ2-6; D gene uncertain. The CDR3 extends over 15 amino acids. V was pared by 6 bases and J by 4 bases, with 13 bases between. Germline V lookup: CDR1 SGHTA, CDR2 FQGNSA. The CDR3 DNA reads as TGTGCCAGCAGTGGTCTTACTCCCGGGGCCAACGTCCTGACTTTC. This gives the protein CASSGLTPGANVLTF. Drawing the rest from reference TRBV7-2 and TRBJ2-6, the complete variable domain is GAGVSQSPSNKVTEKGKDVELRCDPISGHTALYWYRQSLGQGLEFLIYFQGNSAPDKSGLPSDRFSAERTGGSVSTLTIQRTQQEDSAVYLCASSGLTPGANVLTFGAGSRLTVL.

This clonotype has just a few counts. The V call is TRBV7-3, the J call TRBJ2-2, with a weak D call TRBD2 (6 bases). The CDR3 runs to 14 residues. Deletions cut 10 bases from V and 0 bases from J, with 12 bases between. Germline loops: CDR1 SGHTA, CDR2 FQGTGA. CDR3 nucleotide sequence: TGTGCCACCACGGCGGGACCGAACACCGGGGAGCTGTTTTTT. Translated, it gives CATTAGPNTGELFF.